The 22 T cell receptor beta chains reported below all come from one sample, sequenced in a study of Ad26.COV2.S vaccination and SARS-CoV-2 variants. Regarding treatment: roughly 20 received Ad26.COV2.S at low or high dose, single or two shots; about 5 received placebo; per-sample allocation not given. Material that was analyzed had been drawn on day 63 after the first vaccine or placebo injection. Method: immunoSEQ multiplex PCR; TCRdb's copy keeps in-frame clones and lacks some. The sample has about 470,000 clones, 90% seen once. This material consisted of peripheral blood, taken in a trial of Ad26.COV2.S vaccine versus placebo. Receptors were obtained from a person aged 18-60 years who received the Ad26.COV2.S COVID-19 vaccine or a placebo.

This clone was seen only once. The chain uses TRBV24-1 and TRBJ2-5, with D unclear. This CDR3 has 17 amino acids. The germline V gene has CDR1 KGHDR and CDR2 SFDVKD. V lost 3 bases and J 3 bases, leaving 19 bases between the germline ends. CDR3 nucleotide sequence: TGTGCCACCAGTGATCCTTCGCGAGGACCTAAAAAAGAGACCCAGTACTTC. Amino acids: CATSDPSRGPKKETQYF.

The CDR3 loop is CAWSTIAGADTQYF. Here the CDR3 DNA reads TGTGCCTGGAGTACCATAGCGGGAGCGGATACGCAGTATTTT. The rearrangement uses TRBV30 and TRBJ2-3; 9 bases align to TRBD2. CDR3 length: 14 residues. After removal of 2 bases from V and 6 bases from J, the junction contained 6 bases not matched to a gene. Germline V gene data show CDR1 as GTSNPN and CDR2 as SVGIG (reference sequence).

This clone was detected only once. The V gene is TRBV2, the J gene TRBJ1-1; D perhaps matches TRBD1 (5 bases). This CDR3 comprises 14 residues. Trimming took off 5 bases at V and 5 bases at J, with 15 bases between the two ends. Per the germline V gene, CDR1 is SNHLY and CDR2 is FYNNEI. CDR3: CASSLSRDVTEAFF. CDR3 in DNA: TGTGCCAGCAGTCTTTCCAGGGATGTTACTGAAGCTTTCTTT.

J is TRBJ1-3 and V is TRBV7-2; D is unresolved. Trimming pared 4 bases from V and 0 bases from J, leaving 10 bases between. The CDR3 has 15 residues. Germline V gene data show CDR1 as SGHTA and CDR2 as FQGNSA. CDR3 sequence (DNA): TGTGCCAGCAGCTCCGGACGCTCCTCTGGAAACACCATATATTTT. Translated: CASSSGRSSGNTIYF. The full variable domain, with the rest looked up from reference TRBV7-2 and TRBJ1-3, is GAGVSQSPSNKVTEKGKDVELRCDPISGHTALYWYRQSLGQGLEFLIYFQGNSAPDKSGLPSDRFSAERTGGSVSTLTIQRTQQEDSAVYLCASSSGRSSGNTIYFGEGSWLTVV.

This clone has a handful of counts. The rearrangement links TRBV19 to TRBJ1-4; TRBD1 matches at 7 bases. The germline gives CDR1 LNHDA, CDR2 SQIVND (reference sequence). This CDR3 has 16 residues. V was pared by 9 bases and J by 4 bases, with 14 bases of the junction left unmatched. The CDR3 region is CASRNRGGAGNEKLFF. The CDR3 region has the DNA TGTGCCAGCCGAAACAGGGGTGGTGCGGGTAATGAAAAACTGTTTTTT.

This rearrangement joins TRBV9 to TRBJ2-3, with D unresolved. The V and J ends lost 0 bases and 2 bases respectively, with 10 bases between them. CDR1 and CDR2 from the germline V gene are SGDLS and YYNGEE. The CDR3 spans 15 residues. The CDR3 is CASSVDGLNTDTQYF. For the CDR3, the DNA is TGTGCCAGCAGCGTAGACGGGCTAAACACAGATACGCAGTATTTT.

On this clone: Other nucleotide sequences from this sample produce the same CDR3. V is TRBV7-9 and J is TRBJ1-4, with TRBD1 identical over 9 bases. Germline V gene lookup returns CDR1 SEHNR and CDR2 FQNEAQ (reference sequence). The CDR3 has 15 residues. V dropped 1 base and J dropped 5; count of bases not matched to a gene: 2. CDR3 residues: CASSLGQGENEKLFF. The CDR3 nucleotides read TGTGCCAGCAGCTTAGGACAGGGGGAAAATGAAAAACTGTTTTTT.

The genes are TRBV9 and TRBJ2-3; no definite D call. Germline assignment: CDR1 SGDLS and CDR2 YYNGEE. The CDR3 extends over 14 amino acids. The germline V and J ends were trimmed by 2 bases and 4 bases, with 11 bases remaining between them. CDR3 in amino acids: CASSVSYRADTQYF. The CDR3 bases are TGTGCCAGCAGCGTCTCTTATCGGGCAGATACGCAGTATTTT.

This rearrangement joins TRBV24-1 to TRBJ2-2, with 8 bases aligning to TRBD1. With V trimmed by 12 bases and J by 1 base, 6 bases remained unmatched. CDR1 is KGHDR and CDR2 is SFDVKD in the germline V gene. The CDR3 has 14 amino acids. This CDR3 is CASAGTGNTGELFF. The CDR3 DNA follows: TGTGCCTCCGCCGGGACAGGGAACACCGGGGAGCTGTTTTTT.

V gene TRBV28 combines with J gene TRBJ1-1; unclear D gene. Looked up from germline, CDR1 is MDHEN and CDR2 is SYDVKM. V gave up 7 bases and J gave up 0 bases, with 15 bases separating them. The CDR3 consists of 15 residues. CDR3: CASIEARGVNTEAFF. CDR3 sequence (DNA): TGTGCCAGCATTGAGGCTCGTGGCGTGAACACTGAAGCTTTCTTT.

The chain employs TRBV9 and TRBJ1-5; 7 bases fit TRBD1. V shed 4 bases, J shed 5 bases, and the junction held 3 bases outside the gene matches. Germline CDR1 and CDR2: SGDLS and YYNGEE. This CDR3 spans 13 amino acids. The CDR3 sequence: CASSMTGYQPQHF. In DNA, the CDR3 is TGTGCCAGCAGCATGACAGGGTATCAGCCCCAGCATTTT.

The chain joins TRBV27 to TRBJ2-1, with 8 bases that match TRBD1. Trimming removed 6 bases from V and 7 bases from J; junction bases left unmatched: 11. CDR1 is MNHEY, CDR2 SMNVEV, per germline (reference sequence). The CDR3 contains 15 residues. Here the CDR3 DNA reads TGTGCCAGCAGCAATCTCGACAGGGGTCGAAATGAGCAGTTCTTC. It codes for CASSNLDRGRNEQFF.

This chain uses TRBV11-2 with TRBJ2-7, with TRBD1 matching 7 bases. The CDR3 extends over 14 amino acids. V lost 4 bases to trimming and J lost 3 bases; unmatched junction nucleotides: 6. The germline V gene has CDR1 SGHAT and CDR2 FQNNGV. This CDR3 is CASSSGQAIYEQYF. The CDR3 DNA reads TGTGCCAGCAGCTCTGGACAGGCCATCTACGAGCAGTACTTC.

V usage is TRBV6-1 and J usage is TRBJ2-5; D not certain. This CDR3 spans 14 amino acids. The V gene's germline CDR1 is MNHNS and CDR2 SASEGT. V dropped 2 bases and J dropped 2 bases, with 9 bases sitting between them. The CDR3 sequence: CASSELLPQETQYF. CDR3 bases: TGTGCCAGCAGTGAATTACTGCCTCAAGAGACCCAGTACTTC.

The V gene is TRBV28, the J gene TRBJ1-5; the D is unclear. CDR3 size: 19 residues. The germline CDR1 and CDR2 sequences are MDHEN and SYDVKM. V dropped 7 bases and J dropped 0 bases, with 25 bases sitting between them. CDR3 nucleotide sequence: TGTGCCAGCATCGCGACCACTTTACGGGGATATTATAGCAATCAGCCCCAGCATTTT. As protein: CASIATTLRGYYSNQPQHF.

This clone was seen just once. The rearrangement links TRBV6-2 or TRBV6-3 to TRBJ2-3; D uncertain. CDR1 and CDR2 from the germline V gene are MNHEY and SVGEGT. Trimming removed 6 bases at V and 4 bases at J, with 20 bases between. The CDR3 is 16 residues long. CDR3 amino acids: CASSYPPRAGPDTQYF. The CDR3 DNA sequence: TGTGCCAGCAGCTATCCCCCAAGGGCCGGACCAGATACGCAGTATTTT.

CDR3 amino acids: CASSLGQGRGTGELFF. Written as DNA, the CDR3 is TGTGCCAGCAGCTTAGGCCAAGGCAGGGGCACCGGGGAGCTGTTTTTT. The chain links TRBV7-9 to TRBJ2-2, with D maybe TRBD1 (6 bases). Looked up from germline, CDR1 is SEHNR and CDR2 is FQNEAQ (reference sequence). Trimming stripped 1 base from V and 4 bases from J, with 13 bases between. There are 16 residues in the CDR3.

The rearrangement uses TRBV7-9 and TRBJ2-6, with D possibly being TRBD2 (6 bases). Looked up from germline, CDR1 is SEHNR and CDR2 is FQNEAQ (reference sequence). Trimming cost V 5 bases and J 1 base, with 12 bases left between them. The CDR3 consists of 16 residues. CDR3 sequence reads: CASSPTGLSGANVLTF. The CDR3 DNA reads TGTGCCAGCAGCCCCACGGGACTTTCTGGGGCCAACGTCCTGACTTTC.

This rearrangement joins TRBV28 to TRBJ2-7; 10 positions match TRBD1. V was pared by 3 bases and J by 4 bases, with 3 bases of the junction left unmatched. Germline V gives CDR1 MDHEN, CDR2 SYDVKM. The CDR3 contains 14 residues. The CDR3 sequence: CASSFGTGVYEQYF. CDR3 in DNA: TGTGCCAGCAGTTTTGGGACAGGGGTATACGAGCAGTACTTC.

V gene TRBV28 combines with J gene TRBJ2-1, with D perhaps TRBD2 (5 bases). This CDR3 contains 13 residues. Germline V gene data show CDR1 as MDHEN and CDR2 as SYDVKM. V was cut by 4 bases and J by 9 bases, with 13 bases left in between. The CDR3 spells CASSSPGDGEQFF. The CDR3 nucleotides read TGTGCCAGCAGTTCCCCCGGGGATGGTGAGCAGTTCTTC. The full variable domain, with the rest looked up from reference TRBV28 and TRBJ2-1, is DVKVTQSSRYLVKRTGEKVFLECVQDMDHENMFWYRQDPGLGLRLIYFSYDVKMKEKGDIPEGYSVSREKKERFSLILESASTNQTSMYLCASSSPGDGEQFFGPGTRLTVL.

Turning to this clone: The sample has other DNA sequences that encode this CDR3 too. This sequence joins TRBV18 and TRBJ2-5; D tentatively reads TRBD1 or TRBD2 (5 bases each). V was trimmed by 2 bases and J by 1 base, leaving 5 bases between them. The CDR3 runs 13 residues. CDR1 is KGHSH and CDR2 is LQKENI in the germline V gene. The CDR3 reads CASSPGTQETQYF. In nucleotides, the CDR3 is TGTGCCAGCTCACCAGGGACCCAAGAGACCCAGTACTTC.

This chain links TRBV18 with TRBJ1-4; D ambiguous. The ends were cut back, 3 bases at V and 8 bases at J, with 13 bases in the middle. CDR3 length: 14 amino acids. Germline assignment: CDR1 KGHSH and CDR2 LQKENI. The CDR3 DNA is TGTGCCAGCTCACCCCAGAGTCTTGGGGAAAAACTGTTTTTT. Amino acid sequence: CASSPQSLGEKLFF.